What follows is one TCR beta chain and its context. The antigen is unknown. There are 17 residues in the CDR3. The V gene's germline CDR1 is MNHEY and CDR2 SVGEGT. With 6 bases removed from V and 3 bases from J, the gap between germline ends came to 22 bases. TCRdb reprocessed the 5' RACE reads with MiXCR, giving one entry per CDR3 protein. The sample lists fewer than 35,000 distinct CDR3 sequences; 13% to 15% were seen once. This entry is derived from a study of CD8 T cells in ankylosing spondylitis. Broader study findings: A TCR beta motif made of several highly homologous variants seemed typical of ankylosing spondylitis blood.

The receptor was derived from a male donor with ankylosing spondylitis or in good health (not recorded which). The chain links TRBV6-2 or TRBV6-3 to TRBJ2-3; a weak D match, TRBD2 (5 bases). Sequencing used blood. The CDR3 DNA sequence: TGTGCCAGCAGCCCCCTAGGGCTCCGGGATCGGACAGATACGCAGTATTTT. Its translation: CASSPLGLRDRTDTQYF.